Listed below are T cell receptor beta chains from one sample, sequenced in a study of blood T cell repertoires in COVID-19. The assay was immunoSEQ multiplex PCR, and TCRdb's table has in-frame clones only and misses some. The data show a few hundred thousand clones, 65% to 90% seen once. What was sequenced was peripheral blood. These receptor sequences come from a middle-aged woman who had recovered from COVID-19. CDR3s include the opening cysteine and the closing phenylalanine or tryptophan. D genes are given only for firm matches. The listing skips clone size in some rows; elsewhere it reads once, few, many or a size class.

v_call: TRBV5-1
j_call: TRBJ1-3
clone_size: .
d_call: .
cdr3_aa: CASSSSGSFSGNTIYF
cdr3_nt: TGCGCCAGCAGTTCCTCGGGGTCGTTCTCTGGAAACACCATATATTTT

v_call: TRBV29-1
j_call: TRBJ1-1
clone_size: few
d_call: TRBD1
cdr3_aa: CSGKQGGTEAFF
cdr3_nt: TGCAGCGGGAAACAGGGGGGGACTGAAGCTTTCTTT

v_call: TRBV6-6
j_call: TRBJ2-3
clone_size: .
d_call: TRBD2
cdr3_aa: CASGGVGGGRNTQYF
cdr3_nt: TGTGCCAGCGGCGGGGTAGGCGGGGGTCGAAATACGCAGTATTTT

v_call: TRBV5-6
j_call: TRBJ2-2
clone_size: .
d_call: TRBD1
cdr3_aa: CASSLDRGRLTGELFF
cdr3_nt: TGTGCCAGCAGCTTGGACAGGGGGCGTCTCACCGGGGAGCTGTTTTTT

v_call: TRBV7-9
j_call: TRBJ2-7
clone_size: .
d_call: .
cdr3_aa: CASSLNYEQYF
cdr3_nt: TGTGCCAGCAGCCTAAACTACGAGCAGTACTTC

v_call: TRBV6-5
j_call: TRBJ1-6
clone_size: .
d_call: .
cdr3_aa: CASSSTGDSPLHF
cdr3_nt: TGTGCCAGCAGTTCCACGGGGGATTCACCCCTCCACTTT

v_call: TRBV6-5
j_call: TRBJ1-1
clone_size: .
d_call: TRBD1
cdr3_aa: CASSWDREGGEAFF
cdr3_nt: TGTGCCAGCAGTTGGGACAGAGAAGGCGGTGAAGCTTTCTTT

v_call: TRBV5-1
j_call: TRBJ2-7
clone_size: once
d_call: TRBD2
cdr3_aa: CASSFASGGQSSYEQYF
cdr3_nt: TGCGCCAGCAGCTTCGCTAGCGGGGGGCAGAGCTCCTACGAGCAGTACTTC

v_call: TRBV9
j_call: TRBJ1-2
clone_size: .
d_call: .
cdr3_aa: CASSARRSDGGWGGYTF
cdr3_nt: TGTGCCAGCAGCGCGAGGAGGTCGGACGGAGGATGGGGTGGCTACACCTTC

v_call: TRBV6-4
j_call: TRBJ1-1
clone_size: .
d_call: .
cdr3_aa: CASIMTDSMKNTEAFF
cdr3_nt: TGTGCCAGCATTATGACAGATTCCATGAAGAACACTGAAGCTTTCTTT

v_call: TRBV5-1
j_call: TRBJ2-3
clone_size: once
d_call: .
cdr3_aa: CASSLGGYGTDTQYF
cdr3_nt: TGCGCCAGCAGCTTGGGCGGGTATGGCACAGATACGCAGTATTTT

v_call: TRBV7-2
j_call: TRBJ1-2
clone_size: once
d_call: TRBD1
cdr3_aa: CASSLAPGGFGYTF
cdr3_nt: TGTGCCAGCAGCTTAGCACCAGGGGGGTTTGGCTACACCTTC

v_call: TRBV5-1
j_call: TRBJ1-2
clone_size: .
d_call: .
cdr3_aa: CASSLGSGGGYTF
cdr3_nt: TGCGCCAGCAGCTTGGGGTCGGGCGGGGGCTACACCTTC

v_call: TRBV7-8
j_call: TRBJ1-1
clone_size: once
d_call: .
cdr3_aa: CASSPRGANTEAFF
cdr3_nt: TGTGCCAGCAGCCCCCGTGGGGCAAACACTGAAGCTTTCTTT

v_call: TRBV27
j_call: TRBJ1-5
clone_size: .
d_call: .
cdr3_aa: CASSSVDSSNQPQHF
cdr3_nt: TGTGCCAGCAGTTCGGTAGACAGTAGCAATCAGCCCCAGCATTTT

v_call: TRBV11-3
j_call: TRBJ2-2
clone_size: .
d_call: TRBD2
cdr3_aa: CASSPRGENTGELFF
cdr3_nt: TGTGCCAGCAGCCCGCGGGGGGAGAACACCGGGGAGCTGTTTTTT

v_call: TRBV24-1
j_call: TRBJ1-5
clone_size: few
d_call: TRBD1
cdr3_aa: CATSLGDRYQPQHF
cdr3_nt: TGTGCCACCAGTTTGGGGGACAGATATCAGCCCCAGCATTTT

v_call: TRBV14
j_call: TRBJ1-6
clone_size: .
d_call: .
cdr3_aa: CASSRTGSSPLHF
cdr3_nt: TGTGCCAGCAGCCGTACAGGGAGTTCACCCCTCCACTTT

v_call: TRBV30
j_call: TRBJ1-1
clone_size: once
d_call: .
cdr3_aa: CAWSTDYNTEAFF
cdr3_nt: TGTGCCTGGAGTACAGACTACAACACTGAAGCTTTCTTT

v_call: TRBV10-1
j_call: TRBJ1-6
clone_size: .
d_call: TRBD1
cdr3_aa: CASMGQGSHSPLHF
cdr3_nt: TGCGCCAGCATGGGACAGGGTAGCCATTCACCCCTCCACTTT

v_call: TRBV7-9
j_call: TRBJ2-5
clone_size: .
d_call: .
cdr3_aa: CASSLENWRILQETQYF
cdr3_nt: TGTGCCAGCAGCTTAGAGAATTGGAGGATTCTCCAAGAGACCCAGTACTTC

v_call: TRBV4-1
j_call: TRBJ2-6
clone_size: .
d_call: .
cdr3_aa: CASSQKALQGANVLTF
cdr3_nt: TGCGCCAGCAGCCAAAAAGCCCTCCAAGGGGCCAACGTCCTGACTTTC

v_call: TRBV19
j_call: TRBJ2-5
clone_size: few
d_call: TRBD1
cdr3_aa: CASSIGFAAGGQETQYF
cdr3_nt: TGTGCCAGTAGTATTGGATTTGCGGCAGGGGGCCAAGAGACCCAGTACTTC

v_call: TRBV18
j_call: TRBJ2-3
clone_size: .
d_call: TRBD1
cdr3_aa: CASSPVTGGTDTQYF
cdr3_nt: TGTGCCAGCTCACCAGTGACAGGGGGCACAGATACGCAGTATTTT

v_call: TRBV11-3
j_call: TRBJ2-3
clone_size: .
d_call: TRBD1
cdr3_aa: CASSAGQGKADTQYF
cdr3_nt: TGTGCCAGCAGCGCGGGACAGGGAAAAGCAGATACGCAGTATTTT

v_call: TRBV5-1
j_call: TRBJ2-2
clone_size: .
d_call: .
cdr3_aa: CASSLVEFGTGELFF
cdr3_nt: TGCGCCAGCAGCTTGGTGGAGTTCGGCACCGGGGAGCTGTTTTTT

v_call: TRBV6-5
j_call: TRBJ1-1
clone_size: once
d_call: .
cdr3_aa: CASSLDSPNTEAFF
cdr3_nt: TGTGCCAGCAGTCTGGACAGCCCGAACACTGAAGCTTTCTTT

v_call: TRBV3-1/TRBV3-2
j_call: TRBJ1-1
clone_size: few
d_call: .
cdr3_aa: CASSQVSDTEAFF
cdr3_nt: TGTGCCAGCAGCCAAGTTTCGGACACTGAAGCTTTCTTT

v_call: TRBV7-2
j_call: TRBJ1-6
clone_size: .
d_call: .
cdr3_aa: CASSLEGGLLGSPLHF
cdr3_nt: TGTGCCAGCAGCTTAGAGGGAGGGCTTCTTGGTTCACCCCTCCACTTT

v_call: TRBV15
j_call: TRBJ1-6
clone_size: .
d_call: TRBD1
cdr3_aa: CATRDRVYSPLHF
cdr3_nt: TGTGCCACCAGGGACAGGGTATATTCACCCCTCCACTTT

v_call: TRBV25-1
j_call: TRBJ2-3
clone_size: .
d_call: .
cdr3_aa: CASSELGLGAGDTQYF
cdr3_nt: TGTGCCAGCAGTGAATTGGGGCTGGGGGCAGGAGATACGCAGTATTTT